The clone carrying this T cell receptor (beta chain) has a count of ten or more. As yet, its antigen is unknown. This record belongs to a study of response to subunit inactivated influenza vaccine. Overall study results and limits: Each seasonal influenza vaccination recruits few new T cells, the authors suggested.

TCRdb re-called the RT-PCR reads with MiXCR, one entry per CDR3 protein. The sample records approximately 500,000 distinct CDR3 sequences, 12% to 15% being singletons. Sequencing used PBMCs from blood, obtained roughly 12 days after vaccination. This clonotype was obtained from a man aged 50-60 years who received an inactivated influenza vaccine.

The CDR3 nucleotides read TGCAGTGCTAGGGGGGTCGGGGGCACAGATACGCAGTATTTT. It yields the protein CSARGVGGTDTQYF. The rearrangement uses TRBV20-1 and TRBJ2-3; perhaps D is TRBD1 or TRBD2 (5 bases each). The V gene lost 3 bases and the J gene lost 1 base, with 11 bases spanning the gap. The germline V gene encodes CDR1 DFQATT and CDR2 SNEGSKA (reference sequence). The CDR3 loop spans 14 amino acids.